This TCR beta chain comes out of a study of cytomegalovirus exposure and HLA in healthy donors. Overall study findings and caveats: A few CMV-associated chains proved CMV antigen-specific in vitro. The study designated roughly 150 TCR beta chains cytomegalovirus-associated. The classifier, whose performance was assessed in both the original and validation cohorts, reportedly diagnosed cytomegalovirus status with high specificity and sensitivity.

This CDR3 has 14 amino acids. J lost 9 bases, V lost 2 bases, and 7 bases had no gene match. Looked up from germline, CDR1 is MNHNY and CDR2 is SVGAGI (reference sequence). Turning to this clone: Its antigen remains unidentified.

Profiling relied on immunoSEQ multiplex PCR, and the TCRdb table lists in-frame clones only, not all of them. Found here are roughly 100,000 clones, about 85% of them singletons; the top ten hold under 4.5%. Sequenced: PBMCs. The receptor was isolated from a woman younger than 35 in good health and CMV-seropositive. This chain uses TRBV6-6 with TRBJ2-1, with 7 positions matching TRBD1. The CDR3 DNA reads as TGTGCCAGCAGTTACGGACAGGAGTCAAGTGAGCAGTTCTTC. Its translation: CASSYGQESSEQFF.